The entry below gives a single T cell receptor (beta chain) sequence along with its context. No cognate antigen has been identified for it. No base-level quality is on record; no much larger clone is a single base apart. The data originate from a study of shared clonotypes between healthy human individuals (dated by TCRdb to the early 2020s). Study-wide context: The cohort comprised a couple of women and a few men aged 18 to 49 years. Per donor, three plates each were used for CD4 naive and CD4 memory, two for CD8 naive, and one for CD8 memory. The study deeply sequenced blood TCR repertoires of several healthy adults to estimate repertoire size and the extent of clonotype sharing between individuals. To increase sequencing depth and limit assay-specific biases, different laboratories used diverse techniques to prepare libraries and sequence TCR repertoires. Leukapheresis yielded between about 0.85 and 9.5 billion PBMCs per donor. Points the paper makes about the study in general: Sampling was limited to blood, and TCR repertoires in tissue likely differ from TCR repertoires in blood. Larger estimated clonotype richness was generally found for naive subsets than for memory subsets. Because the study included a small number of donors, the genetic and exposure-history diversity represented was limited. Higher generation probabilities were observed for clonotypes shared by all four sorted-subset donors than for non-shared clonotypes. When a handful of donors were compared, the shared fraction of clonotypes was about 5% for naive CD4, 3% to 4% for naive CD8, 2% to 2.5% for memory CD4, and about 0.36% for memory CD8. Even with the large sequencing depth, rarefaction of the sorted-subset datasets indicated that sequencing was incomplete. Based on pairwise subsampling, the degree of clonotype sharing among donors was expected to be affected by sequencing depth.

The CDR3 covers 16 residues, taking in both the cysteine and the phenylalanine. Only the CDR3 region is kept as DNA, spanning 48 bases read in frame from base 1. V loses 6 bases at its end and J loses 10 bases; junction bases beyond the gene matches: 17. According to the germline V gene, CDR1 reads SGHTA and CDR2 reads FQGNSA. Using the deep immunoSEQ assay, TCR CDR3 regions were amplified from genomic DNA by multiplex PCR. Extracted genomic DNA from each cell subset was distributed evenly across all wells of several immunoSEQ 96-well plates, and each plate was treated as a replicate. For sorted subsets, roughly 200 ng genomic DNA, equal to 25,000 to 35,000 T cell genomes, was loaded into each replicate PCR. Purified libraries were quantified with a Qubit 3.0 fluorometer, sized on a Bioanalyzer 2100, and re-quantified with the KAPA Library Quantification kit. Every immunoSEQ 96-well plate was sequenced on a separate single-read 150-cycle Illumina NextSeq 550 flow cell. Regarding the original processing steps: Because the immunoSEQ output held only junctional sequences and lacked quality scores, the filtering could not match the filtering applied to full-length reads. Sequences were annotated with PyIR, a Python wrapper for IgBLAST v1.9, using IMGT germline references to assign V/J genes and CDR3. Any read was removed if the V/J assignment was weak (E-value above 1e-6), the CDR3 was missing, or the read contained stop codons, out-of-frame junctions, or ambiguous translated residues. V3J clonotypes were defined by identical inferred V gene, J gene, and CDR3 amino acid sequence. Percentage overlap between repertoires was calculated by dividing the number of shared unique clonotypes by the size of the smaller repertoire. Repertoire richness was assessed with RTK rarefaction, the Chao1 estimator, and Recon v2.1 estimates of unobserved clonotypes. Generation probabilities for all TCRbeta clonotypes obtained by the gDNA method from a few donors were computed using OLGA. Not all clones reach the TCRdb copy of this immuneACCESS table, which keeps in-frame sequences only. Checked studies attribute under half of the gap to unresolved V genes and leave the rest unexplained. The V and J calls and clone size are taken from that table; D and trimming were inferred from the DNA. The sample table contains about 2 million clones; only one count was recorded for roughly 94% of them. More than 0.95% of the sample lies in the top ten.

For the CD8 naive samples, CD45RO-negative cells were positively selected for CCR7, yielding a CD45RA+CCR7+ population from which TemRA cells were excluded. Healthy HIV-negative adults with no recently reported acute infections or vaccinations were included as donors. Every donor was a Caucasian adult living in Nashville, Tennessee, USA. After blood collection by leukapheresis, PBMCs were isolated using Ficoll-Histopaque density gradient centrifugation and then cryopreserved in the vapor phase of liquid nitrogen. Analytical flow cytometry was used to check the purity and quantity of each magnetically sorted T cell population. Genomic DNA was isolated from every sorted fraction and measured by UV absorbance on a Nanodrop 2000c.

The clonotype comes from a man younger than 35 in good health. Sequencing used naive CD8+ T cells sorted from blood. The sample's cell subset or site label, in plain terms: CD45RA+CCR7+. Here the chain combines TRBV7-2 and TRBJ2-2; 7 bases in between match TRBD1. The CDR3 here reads CASRQVEGGGLEELFF. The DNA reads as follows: TGTGCCAGCAGACAAGTGGAAGGGGGCGGATTGGAGGAGCTGTTTTTT.